This T cell receptor beta chain was observed in a study of T cells in Graves' hyperthyroidism and ophthalmopathy. Points from the study as a whole: Blood also showed most of the thyroid clonotypes that were expanded above 0.001. The model forecast ophthalmopathy, anticipating it by a median around 6.5 months before onset.

The source material, RNA transcripts, was used to amplify TCR beta CDR3 regions. The primer set for the first-round RT-PCR of the TCR CDR3 was HTBI. TCRdb re-called the multiplex PCR reads through MiXCR, storing one row per CDR3 protein. Of around 300,000 distinct CDR3 sequences listed, less than 15% are singletons. The PBMCs had their origin in approximately 10 ml of fresh peripheral blood. This clonotype was counted ten times or more. Its antigen remains unidentified. The specimen sequenced was blood. The receptor's source is a woman aged 25 to 45 with Graves' hyperthyroidism that later progressed to Graves' ophthalmopathy.

The DNA of the CDR3 is TGTGCCAGCAGTTACAAACAGGGGATCGCGGGCACTGAAGCTTTCTTT. This encodes CASSYKQGIAGTEAFF. The chain couples TRBV6-5 to TRBJ1-1; 7 nucleotides match TRBD1. Germline V gene lookup returns CDR1 MNHEY and CDR2 SVGAGI. The trim removed 2 bases at V and 4 bases at J, leaving 10 bases unmatched. The CDR3 runs 16 residues.